This entry is about one T cell receptor (beta chain). A quantity of about 0.5 to 1 ug RNA underwent reverse transcription using random hexamers. Across 54 Vbeta and 13 Jbeta, immunoSEQ multiplex PCR amplified TCR beta CDR3. Using its own MiXCR run on the immunoSEQ multiplex PCR reads, TCRdb lists one record per CDR3 protein. Found here are approximately 110,000 distinct CDR3 sequences, roughly 96% of them singletons; the top ten hold 0.096%. The source of the sample is a study of CD8 T cells in Susac syndrome. From blood CD8+ and CD4+ T cells, the TCR beta chain was sequenced. The individuals used as controls were healthy donors who had been matched for both age and sex. It was negative isolation that provided the CD8+ and CD4+ T cells, whereas TEMRA cells were enriched by FACS. This CDR3 is built from 15 residues. V lost 2 bases, J lost 5 bases, and 10 bases lay in between.

This receptor was obtained from a human donor in good health. The chain joins TRBV12-3 or TRBV12-4 to TRBJ1-6; D is unresolved. The sample comprised CD4+ T cells from PBMCs. CDR3 sequence (DNA): TGTGCCAGCAGTTTATCACACAGAAATAATTCACCCCTCCACTTT. Translating it yields CASSLSHRNNSPLHF.